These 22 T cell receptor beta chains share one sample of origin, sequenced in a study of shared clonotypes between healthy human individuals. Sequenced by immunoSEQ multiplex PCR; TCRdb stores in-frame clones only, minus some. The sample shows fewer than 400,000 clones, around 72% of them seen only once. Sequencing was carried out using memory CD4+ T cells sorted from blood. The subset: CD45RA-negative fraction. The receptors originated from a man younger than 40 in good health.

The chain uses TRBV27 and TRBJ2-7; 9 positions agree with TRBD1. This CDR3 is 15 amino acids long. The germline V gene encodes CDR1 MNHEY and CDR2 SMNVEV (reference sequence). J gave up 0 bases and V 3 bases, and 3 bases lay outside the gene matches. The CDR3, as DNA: TGTGCCAGCAGTTTCTGGGACAGGGTCTCCTACGAGCAGTACTTC. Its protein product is CASSFWDRVSYEQYF.

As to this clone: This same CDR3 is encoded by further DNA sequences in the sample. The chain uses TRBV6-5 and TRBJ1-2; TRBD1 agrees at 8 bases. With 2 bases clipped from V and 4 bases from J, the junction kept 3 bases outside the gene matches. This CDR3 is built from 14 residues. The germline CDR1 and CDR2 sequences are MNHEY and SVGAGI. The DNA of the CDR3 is TGTGCCAGCAGTTACACCCAGGGGGCCTATGGCTACACCTTC. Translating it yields CASSYTQGAYGYTF.

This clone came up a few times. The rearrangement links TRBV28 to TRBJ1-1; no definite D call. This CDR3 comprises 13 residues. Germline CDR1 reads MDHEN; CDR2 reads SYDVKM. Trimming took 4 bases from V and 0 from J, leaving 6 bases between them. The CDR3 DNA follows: TGTGCCAGCAGTTATCTGATGAACACTGAAGCTTTCTTT. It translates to CASSYLMNTEAFF.

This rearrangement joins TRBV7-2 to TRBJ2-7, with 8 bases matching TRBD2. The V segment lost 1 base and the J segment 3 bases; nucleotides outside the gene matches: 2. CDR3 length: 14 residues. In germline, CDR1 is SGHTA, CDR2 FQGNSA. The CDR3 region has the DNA TGTGCCAGCAGCTTAGTTGCGGGAGGCTACGAGCAGTACTTC. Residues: CASSLVAGGYEQYF.

The CDR3: CASSPWGSGSSYEQYF. As DNA, the CDR3 is TGTGCCAGCAGTCCCTGGGGTAGCGGGAGCTCCTACGAGCAGTACTTC. V usage is TRBV28 and J usage is TRBJ2-7; 9 bases fit TRBD2. Germline CDR1 reads MDHEN; CDR2 reads SYDVKM. Trimming at V came to 5 bases and at J to 0 bases, leaving 8 bases not matched to a gene. This CDR3 is built from 16 residues.

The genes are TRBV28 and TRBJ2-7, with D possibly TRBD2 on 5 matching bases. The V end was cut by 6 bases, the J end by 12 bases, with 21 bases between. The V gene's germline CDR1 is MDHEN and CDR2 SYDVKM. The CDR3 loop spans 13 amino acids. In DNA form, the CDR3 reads TGTGCCAGCAGCAAATTGACTACATGGTTCCCGTACTTC. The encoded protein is CASSKLTTWFPYF.

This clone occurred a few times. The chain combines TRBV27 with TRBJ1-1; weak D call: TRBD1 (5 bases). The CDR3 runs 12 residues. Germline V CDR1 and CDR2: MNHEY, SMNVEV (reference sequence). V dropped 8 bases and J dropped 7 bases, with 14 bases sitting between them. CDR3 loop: CASQRGEGEAFF. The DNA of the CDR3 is TGTGCCAGCCAAAGGGGAGAGGGTGAAGCTTTCTTT.

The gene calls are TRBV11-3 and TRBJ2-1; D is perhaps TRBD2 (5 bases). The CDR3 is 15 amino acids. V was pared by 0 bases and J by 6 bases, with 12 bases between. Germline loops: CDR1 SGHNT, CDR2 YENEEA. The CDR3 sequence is CASSLDPAGSNEQFF. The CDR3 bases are TGTGCCAGCAGCTTAGATCCCGCGGGCAGCAATGAGCAGTTCTTC.

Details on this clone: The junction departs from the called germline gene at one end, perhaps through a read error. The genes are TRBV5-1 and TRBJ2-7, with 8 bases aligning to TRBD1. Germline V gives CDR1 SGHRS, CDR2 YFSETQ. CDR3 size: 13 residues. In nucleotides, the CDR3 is TGCGCCAGCAGCTGGGGGACAGGTTACGGGCAGTACTTC. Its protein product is CASSWGTGYGQYF. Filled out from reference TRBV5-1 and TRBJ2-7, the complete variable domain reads KAGVTQTPRYLIKTRGQQVTLSCSPISGHRSVSWYQQTPGQGLQFLFEYFSETQRNKGNFPGRFSGRQFSNSRSEMNVSTLELGDSALYLCASSWGTGYGQYFGPGTRLTVT.

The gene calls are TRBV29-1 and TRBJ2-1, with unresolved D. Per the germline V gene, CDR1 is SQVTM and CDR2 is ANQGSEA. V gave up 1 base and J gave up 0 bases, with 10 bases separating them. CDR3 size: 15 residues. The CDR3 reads CSVEGGLYSYNEQFF. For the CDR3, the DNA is TGCAGCGTTGAAGGCGGCCTTTACTCCTACAATGAGCAGTTCTTC.

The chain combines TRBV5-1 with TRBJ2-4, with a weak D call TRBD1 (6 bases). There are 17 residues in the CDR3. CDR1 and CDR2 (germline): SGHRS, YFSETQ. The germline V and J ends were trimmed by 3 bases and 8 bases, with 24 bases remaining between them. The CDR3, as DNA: TGCGCCAGCAGCTCGGGCCGGGACACCGTGGTGGGAGACATTCAGTACTTC. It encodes CASSSGRDTVVGDIQYF. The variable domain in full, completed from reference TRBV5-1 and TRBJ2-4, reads KAGVTQTPRYLIKTRGQQVTLSCSPISGHRSVSWYQQTPGQGLQFLFEYFSETQRNKGNFPGRFSGRQFSNSRSEMNVSTLELGDSALYLCASSSGRDTVVGDIQYFGAGTRLSVL.

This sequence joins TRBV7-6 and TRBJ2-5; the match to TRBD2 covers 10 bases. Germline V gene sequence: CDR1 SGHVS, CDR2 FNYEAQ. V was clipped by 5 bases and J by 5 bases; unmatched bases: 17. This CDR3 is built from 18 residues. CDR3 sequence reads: CASSPTPSLAGATETQYF. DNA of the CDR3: TGTGCCAGCAGCCCCACCCCCTCTCTAGCGGGAGCAACCGAGACCCAGTACTTC. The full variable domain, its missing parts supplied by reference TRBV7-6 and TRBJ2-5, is GAGVSQSPRYKVTKRGQDVALRCDPISGHVSLYWYRQALGQGPEFLTYFNYEAQQDKSGLPNDRFSAERPEGSISTLTIQRTEQRDSAMYRCASSPTPSLAGATETQYFGPGTRLLVL.

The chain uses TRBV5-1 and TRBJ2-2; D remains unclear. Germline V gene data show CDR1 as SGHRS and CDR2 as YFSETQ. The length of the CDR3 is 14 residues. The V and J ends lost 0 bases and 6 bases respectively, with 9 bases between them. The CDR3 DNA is TGCGCCAGCAGCTTGGCCACCCTATCCGGGGAGCTGTTTTTT. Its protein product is CASSLATLSGELFF.

The CDR3 DNA is TGTGCCTGGAGCGCGCCAGTTTGGTGGAGGACTGAAGCTTTCTTT. It yields the protein CAWSAPVWWRTEAFF. The rearrangement uses TRBV30 and TRBJ1-1; no reliable D call. There are 15 residues in the CDR3. Germline CDR1 reads GTSNPN; CDR2 reads SVGIG (reference sequence). With 3 bases removed from V and 5 bases from J, the gap between germline ends came to 19 bases.

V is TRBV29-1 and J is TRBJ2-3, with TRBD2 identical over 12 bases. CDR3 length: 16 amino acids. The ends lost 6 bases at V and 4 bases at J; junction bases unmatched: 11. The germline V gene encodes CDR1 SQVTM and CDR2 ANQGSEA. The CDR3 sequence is CSVDKILAGGSDTQYF. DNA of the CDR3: TGCAGCGTCGACAAAATACTAGCGGGAGGCTCAGATACGCAGTATTTT.

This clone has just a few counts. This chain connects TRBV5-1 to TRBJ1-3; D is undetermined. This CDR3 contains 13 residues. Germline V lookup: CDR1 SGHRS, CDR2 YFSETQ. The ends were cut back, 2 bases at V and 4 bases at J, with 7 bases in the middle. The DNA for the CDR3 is TGCGCCAGCAGCTTTACTACCGGAAACACCATATATTTT. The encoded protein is CASSFTTGNTIYF.

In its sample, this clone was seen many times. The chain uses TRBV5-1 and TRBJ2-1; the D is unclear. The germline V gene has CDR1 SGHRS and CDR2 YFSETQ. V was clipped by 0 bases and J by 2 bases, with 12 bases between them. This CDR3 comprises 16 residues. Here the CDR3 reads CASSLVSHLTYNEQFF. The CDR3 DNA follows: TGCGCCAGCAGCTTGGTTAGCCACTTAACCTACAATGAGCAGTTCTTC.

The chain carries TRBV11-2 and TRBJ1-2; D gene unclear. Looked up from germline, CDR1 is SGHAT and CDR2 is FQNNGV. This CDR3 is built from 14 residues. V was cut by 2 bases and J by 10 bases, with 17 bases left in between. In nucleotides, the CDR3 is TGTGCCAGCAGCTTATTGATGGCCCTGTCTGACTACACCTTC. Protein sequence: CASSLLMALSDYTF.

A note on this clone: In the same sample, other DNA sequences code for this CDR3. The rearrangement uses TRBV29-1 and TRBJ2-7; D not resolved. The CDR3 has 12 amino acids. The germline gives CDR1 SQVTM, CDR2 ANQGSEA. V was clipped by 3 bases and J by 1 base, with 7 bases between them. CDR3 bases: TGCAGCGTTGAGGACGGTTCCTACGAGCAGTACTTC. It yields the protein CSVEDGSYEQYF.

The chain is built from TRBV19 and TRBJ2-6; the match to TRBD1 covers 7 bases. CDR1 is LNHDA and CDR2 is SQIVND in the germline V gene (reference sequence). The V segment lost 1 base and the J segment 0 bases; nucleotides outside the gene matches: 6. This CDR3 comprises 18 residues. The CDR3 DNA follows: TGTGCCAGTAGTATAGCGACAGGGTGGGGCTCTGGGGCCAACGTCCTGACTTTC. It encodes CASSIATGWGSGANVLTF. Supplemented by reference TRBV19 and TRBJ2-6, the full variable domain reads DGGITQSPKYLFRKEGQNVTLSCEQNLNHDAMYWYRQDPGQGLRLIYYSQIVNDFQKGDIAEGYSVSREKKESFPLTVTSAQKNPTAFYLCASSIATGWGSGANVLTFGAGSRLTVL.

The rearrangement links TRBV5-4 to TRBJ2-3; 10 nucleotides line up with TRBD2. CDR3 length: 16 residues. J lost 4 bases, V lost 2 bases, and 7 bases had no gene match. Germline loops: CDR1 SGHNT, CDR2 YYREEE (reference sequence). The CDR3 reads CASSFPAGGGADTQYF. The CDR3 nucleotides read TGTGCCAGCAGCTTCCCAGCGGGAGGGGGGGCAGATACGCAGTATTTT.

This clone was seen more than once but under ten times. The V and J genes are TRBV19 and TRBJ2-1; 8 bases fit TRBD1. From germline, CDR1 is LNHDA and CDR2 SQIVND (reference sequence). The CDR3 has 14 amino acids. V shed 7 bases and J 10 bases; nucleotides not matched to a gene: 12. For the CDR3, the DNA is TGTGCCAGTACGACAGGGGCCCGGGGATGGGAGCAGTTCTTC. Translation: CASTTGARGWEQFF.